The 12 T cell receptor beta chains below come from one sample, sequenced in a study of blood T cell repertoires in COVID-19. This table comes from immunoSEQ multiplex PCR, and its TCRdb copy is limited to in-frame clones, with some not included. This table holds 100,000 to 150,000 clones, around 90% found once. Sequenced: peripheral blood. The origin of the receptors is a human donor in a cohort sampled during active COVID-19.

The chain has TRBV6-1 and TRBJ1-1; D uncertain. The CDR3 length is 14 residues. CDR1 and CDR2 from the germline V gene are MNHNS and SASEGT. Trimming removed 3 bases at V and 4 bases at J, with 12 bases between. The CDR3 loop reads CASSDHGVSTEAFF. DNA for the CDR3: TGTGCCAGCAGTGACCACGGAGTGAGCACTGAAGCTTTCTTT.

The gene calls are TRBV28 and TRBJ2-5, with 7 bases lining up with TRBD1. CDR1 is MDHEN, CDR2 SYDVKM, per germline. This CDR3 is built from 14 residues. The V gene end was trimmed by 8 bases and the J gene end by 5 bases; junction bases not matched to a gene: 11. The CDR3 nucleotides read TGTGCCAGCGTAGCACAGGGGCTAGGGGAGACCCAGTACTTC. It codes for CASVAQGLGETQYF.

The rearrangement joins TRBV7-9 to TRBJ1-2; 7 nucleotides align to TRBD1. Germline loops: CDR1 SEHNR, CDR2 FQNEAQ (reference sequence). The length of the CDR3 is 15 residues. V gave up 3 bases and J gave up 4 bases; unmatched junction bases: 8. The chain's CDR3 is CASSFNTGVSYGYTF. For the CDR3, the DNA is TGTGCCAGCAGCTTTAACACAGGGGTTTCCTATGGCTACACCTTC.

The rearrangement links TRBV5-1 to TRBJ2-2; 7 nucleotides align to TRBD1. The CDR3 length is 17 residues. J lost 5 bases, V lost 2 bases, and 12 bases had no gene match. CDR1 and CDR2 (germline): SGHRS, YFSETQ. CDR3 nucleotides: TGCGCCAGCAGCTTACAGGGGAGCGTGACGGGAACCGGGGAGCTGTTTTTT. Its protein product is CASSLQGSVTGTGELFF.

This sequence joins TRBV27 and TRBJ1-2, with D uncertain. V was clipped by 4 bases and J by 5 bases, with 23 bases between them. The CDR3 runs 17 residues. Germline V CDR1 and CDR2: MNHEY, SMNVEV (reference sequence). The CDR3 reads CASSSSPTAVRLYGYTF. As DNA, the CDR3 is TGTGCCAGCAGTTCAAGTCCAACAGCAGTCCGTTTGTATGGCTACACCTTC.

The genes are TRBV13 and TRBJ2-2; no firm D call. Germline-derived CDR1 and CDR2 are PRHDT and FYEKMQ (reference sequence). This CDR3 is built from 13 residues. V was trimmed by 4 bases and J by 2 bases, leaving 5 bases between them. The CDR3, as DNA: TGTGCCAGCAGCTCCTATAACACCGGGGAGCTGTTTTTT. Translating gives CASSSYNTGELFF.

About this clone: A junction end diverges from the germline sequence, so it may reflect a read error. The chain couples TRBV7-7 to TRBJ2-2, with TRBD1 matching 9 bases. Germline V lookup: CDR1 SSHAT, CDR2 FNYEAQ (reference sequence). The CDR3 spans 16 residues. CDR3 residues: CASSPSGTGMPGELFF. The CDR3 coding sequence is TGTGCTAGCAGCCCCTCTGGGACAGGGATGCCCGGGGAGCTGTTTTTT.

The chain combines TRBV28 with TRBJ1-1; D gene unclear. V was cut by 5 bases and J by 8 bases, with 9 bases left in between. Germline V gene lookup returns CDR1 MDHEN and CDR2 SYDVKM. The CDR3 is made up of 11 amino acids. The CDR3 sequence is CASSLSVEAFF. CDR3 coding DNA: TGTGCCAGCAGTCTATCGGTCGAAGCTTTCTTT.

The chain is built from TRBV19 and TRBJ2-1; TRBD1 matches 10 bases. V trimming: 8 bases; J trimming: 1 base; junction bases outside the gene matches: 5. CDR1 is LNHDA and CDR2 is SQIVND in the germline V gene (reference sequence). The CDR3 is 15 residues long. The CDR3 loop is CASGQGDGSYNEQFF. In DNA, the CDR3 is TGTGCCAGTGGACAGGGGGACGGGTCCTACAATGAGCAGTTCTTC. Drawing the rest from reference TRBV19 and TRBJ2-1, the complete variable domain is DGGITQSPKYLFRKEGQNVTLSCEQNLNHDAMYWYRQDPGQGLRLIYYSQIVNDFQKGDIAEGYSVSREKKESFPLTVTSAQKNPTAFYLCASGQGDGSYNEQFFGPGTRLTVL.

The chain is built from TRBV10-3 and TRBJ1-1; 8 bases match TRBD1. Germline V gives CDR1 ENHRY, CDR2 SYGVKD. The CDR3 covers 15 residues. With V trimmed by 6 bases and J by 4 bases, 10 bases remained unmatched. The CDR3 is CAIRTSDRDGTEAFF. CDR3 sequence (DNA): TGTGCCATCAGGACTTCGGACAGGGATGGCACTGAAGCTTTCTTT.

V and J are TRBV7-6 and TRBJ1-4; D unclear. Germline CDR1 SGHVS, CDR2 FNYEAQ. The CDR3 extends over 14 amino acids. V lost 3 bases to trimming and J lost 8 bases, with 13 bases between them. CDR3 protein: CASSFRWGEEKLFF. The CDR3 region has the DNA TGTGCCAGCAGCTTTCGTTGGGGAGAGGAAAAACTGTTTTTT.

This clone was seen more than once but under ten times. CDR3 amino acids: CASSQGSEAYGYTF. In DNA form, the CDR3 reads TGTGCCAGCAGCCAAGGATCCGAGGCGTATGGCTACACCTTC. This rearrangement joins TRBV3-1 (or the pseudogene TRBV3-2) to TRBJ1-2; no definite D call. The germline V and J ends were trimmed by 1 base and 5 bases, with 11 bases remaining between them. The germline V gene encodes CDR1 LGHDT and CDR2 YNNKEL (reference sequence). The CDR3 totals 14 residues.